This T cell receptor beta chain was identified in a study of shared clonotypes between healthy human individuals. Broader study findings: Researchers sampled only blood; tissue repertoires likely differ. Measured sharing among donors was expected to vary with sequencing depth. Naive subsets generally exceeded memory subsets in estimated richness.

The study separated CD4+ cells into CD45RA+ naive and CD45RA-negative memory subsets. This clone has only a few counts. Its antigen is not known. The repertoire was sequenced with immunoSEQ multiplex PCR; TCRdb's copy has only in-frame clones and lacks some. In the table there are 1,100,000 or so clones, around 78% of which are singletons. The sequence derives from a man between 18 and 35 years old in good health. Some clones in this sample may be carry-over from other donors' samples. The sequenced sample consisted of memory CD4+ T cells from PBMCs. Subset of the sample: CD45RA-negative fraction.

As DNA, the CDR3 is TGTGCCAGTAGTATAGGGAGCAGGGCGAACTATGGCTACACCTTC. Translating it yields CASSIGSRANYGYTF. The rearrangement joins TRBV19 to TRBJ1-2, with D perhaps matching TRBD1 (5 bases). This CDR3 spans 15 amino acids. Germline CDR1 and CDR2: LNHDA and SQIVND (reference sequence). Trimming removed 1 base from V and 2 bases from J, with 11 bases in between. Drawing the rest from reference TRBV19 and TRBJ1-2, the complete variable domain is DGGITQSPKYLFRKEGQNVTLSCEQNLNHDAMYWYRQDPGQGLRLIYYSQIVNDFQKGDIAEGYSVSREKKESFPLTVTSAQKNPTAFYLCASSIGSRANYGYTFGSGTRLTVV.